These T cell receptor beta chains were read from a single sample in a study of identical twins. TCRdb re-called the 5' RACE reads with MiXCR, one entry per CDR3 protein. There are hundreds of thousands of distinct CDR3 sequences in the sample; 5.5% to 6.5% occur only once, and under 2% lies in the top ten. Sequencing was carried out using naive T cells sorted from blood. The receptors were sampled from a man between 18 and 29 years old in good health. CDR3s include the opening cysteine and the closing phenylalanine or tryptophan. Fields, in order: clone size, V gene, D gene, CDR3 protein. The D gene is left open where the match is weak. Some rows have no size entry. The others give once, few or many, or a class for an expanded clone.

clone size: many
V gene: TRBV7-9
D gene: TRBD2
CDR3 protein: CASSFFGRVEDTQYF

clone size: -
V gene: TRBV7-8
D gene: -
CDR3 protein: CASSPTDPSEF

clone size: -
V gene: TRBV4-1
D gene: -
CDR3 protein: CASSQEAGRTYEQYF

clone size: many
V gene: TRBV12-3/TRBV12-4
D gene: -
CDR3 protein: CASSLGTGIVAGELFF

clone size: many
V gene: TRBV5-6
D gene: -
CDR3 protein: CASSSRLDRDLGGGYTF

clone size: few
V gene: TRBV3-1
D gene: -
CDR3 protein: CASSQGQLLTGELFF

clone size: few
V gene: TRBV21-1
D gene: -
CDR3 protein: CASSKEEESYNEQFF

clone size: many
V gene: TRBV12-3/TRBV12-4
D gene: -
CDR3 protein: CASSLAQVIGQPQHF

clone size: -
V gene: TRBV7-2
D gene: TRBD2
CDR3 protein: CASSWASGSHETQYF

clone size: few
V gene: TRBV28
D gene: TRBD2
CDR3 protein: CASSPLGGGREQYF

clone size: many
V gene: TRBV20-1
D gene: TRBD1
CDR3 protein: CSASSAGGFGELFF

clone size: many
V gene: TRBV4-3
D gene: -
CDR3 protein: CASSQVGGTYEQYF

clone size: -
V gene: TRBV7-9
D gene: TRBD2
CDR3 protein: CASSRGTSGVNTGELFF

clone size: -
V gene: TRBV20-1
D gene: -
CDR3 protein: CSASIGVATDTQYF

clone size: many
V gene: TRBV6-1
D gene: -
CDR3 protein: CASSEAEVVRNFNQPQHF

clone size: many
V gene: TRBV28
D gene: TRBD2
CDR3 protein: CASSPHSGIISYNEQFF

clone size: -
V gene: TRBV7-8
D gene: -
CDR3 protein: CASSLQYRDSPSTNTEAFF

clone size: many
V gene: TRBV7-9
D gene: -
CDR3 protein: CASSPLEKARNEQFF

clone size: few
V gene: TRBV5-5
D gene: -
CDR3 protein: CASDNRLYNEQFF

clone size: many
V gene: TRBV29-1
D gene: TRBD2
CDR3 protein: CSVGLAGSPYNEQFF

clone size: many
V gene: TRBV24-1
D gene: -
CDR3 protein: CATSGGLQYNEQFF

clone size: few
V gene: TRBV14
D gene: -
CDR3 protein: CAKLAQLNYGYTF

clone size: few
V gene: TRBV4-1
D gene: TRBD2
CDR3 protein: CASSQDRGLPTYNEQFF

clone size: many
V gene: TRBV12-3/TRBV12-4
D gene: TRBD1
CDR3 protein: CASSKDRAGSNGYTF

clone size: many
V gene: TRBV7-9
D gene: -
CDR3 protein: CASSMTGTPSTDTQYF

clone size: -
V gene: TRBV7-2
D gene: -
CDR3 protein: CASSQEIGQYF

clone size: many
V gene: TRBV25-1
D gene: -
CDR3 protein: CASSEFHSPLHF

clone size: many
V gene: TRBV20-1
D gene: -
CDR3 protein: CSASPEGDTQYF